This T cell receptor (beta chain) was sequenced during a study of T-cell memory formation after mild COVID-19. As concerns this clonotype: Its antigen is undetermined.

Study-level points and caveats: Day 15 to 85 contracting clones showed balanced CD4/CD8; later expanders leaned CD4+. Nothing showed for sure that second-wave clones peaking on day 37 were SARS-CoV-2 specific. Most CD4+ clones that shrank were in CM and EM, while CD8+ ones turned up in EMRA.

Looked up from germline, CDR1 is LGHNA and CDR2 is YNFKEQ. V lost 4 bases to trimming and J lost 6 bases; unmatched junction nucleotides: 9. CDR3 size: 15 residues. TCRdb re-called the 5' RACE reads through MiXCR, storing one row per CDR3 protein. The data contain about 620,000 distinct CDR3 sequences, 18% of them seen just once; the ten biggest clones take up around 12%. The rearrangement uses TRBV4-2 and TRBJ2-5; 9 bases line up with TRBD2. The TCR originated in an adult woman who had mild COVID-19 (a few samples of this study predate the infection). Cell type and time point are not known. Sequenced input: PBMCs or a T cell subset sorted from them (not recorded which). Here the CDR3 DNA reads TGTGCCAGCAGCCTAGATATAGCGGGAGTTAAGACCCAGTACTTC. This codes for CASSLDIAGVKTQYF.